The 21 T cell receptor beta chains listed next were all sequenced from one sample in a study of beta chain features in type 1 diabetes. Reverse transcription of all isolated RNA meant that expressed TCRB transcripts were sequenced. Produced via immunoSEQ multiplex PCR; TCRdb's table is partial and in-frame only. The sample has around 500,000 clones; more than 9.5% are singletons. The sequenced sample was naive CD4+ T cells from blood. These receptors all stem from a woman between 18 and 29 years old in good health.

This clone has more than one count but fewer than ten. The chain combines TRBV7-2 with TRBJ2-1; TRBD1 aligns across 8 bases. The CDR3 has 16 amino acids. The ends lost 0 bases at V and 3 bases at J; junction bases unmatched: 4. Germline assignment: CDR1 SGHTA and CDR2 FQGNSA. DNA of the CDR3: TGTGCCAGCAGCTTAGCGGTGGACAGGGTCTACAATGAGCAGTTCTTC. Its protein product is CASSLAVDRVYNEQFF.

This clone was detected only a few times. V is TRBV7-2 and J is TRBJ2-7; D call uncertain. Trimming removed 5 bases at V and 6 bases at J, with 17 bases between. Germline assignment: CDR1 SGHTA and CDR2 FQGNSA. The CDR3 consists of 14 residues. The CDR3 loop is CASSLRREDVEQYF. CDR3 sequence (DNA): TGTGCCAGCAGCCTCCGGAGAGAGGACGTCGAGCAGTACTTC.

This clone was detected a few times. This chain links TRBV9 with TRBJ2-7; 7 bases align to TRBD2. Looked up from germline, CDR1 is SGDLS and CDR2 is YYNGEE. V dropped 4 bases and J dropped 6; count of bases not matched to a gene: 19. CDR3 length: 17 residues. CDR3 sequence: CASSLSVIGAGTGEQYF. CDR3 coding DNA: TGTGCCAGCAGCCTTTCGGTCATAGGAGCGGGGACGGGCGAGCAGTACTTC.

J is TRBJ1-2 and V is TRBV2; no clear D gene. From germline, CDR1 is SNHLY and CDR2 FYNNEI. Deletions cut 6 bases from V and 5 bases from J, with 10 bases between. There are 12 residues in the CDR3. This CDR3 is CASRLAEYGYTF. In DNA, the CDR3 is TGTGCCAGCAGGCTGGCCGAGTATGGCTACACCTTC.

The J gene is TRBJ1-2, the V gene TRBV4-3, with a weak D call TRBD1 (5 bases). The V gene's germline CDR1 is LGHNA and CDR2 YSLEER. V was cut by 0 bases and J by 8 bases, with 16 bases left in between. The CDR3 is 15 amino acids. The CDR3 bases are TGCGCCAGCAGCCAAGACCACTTCCAGGGTCGAGGCTACACCTTC. Protein product: CASSQDHFQGRGYTF.

The rearrangement links TRBV4-2 to TRBJ1-4; D remains ambiguous. This CDR3 region has 12 residues. V lost 2 bases to trimming and J lost 8 bases, with 6 bases between them. Per germline, CDR1 LGHNA and CDR2 YNFKEQ. CDR3 amino acids: CASSQHGEKLFF. For the CDR3, the DNA is TGTGCCAGCAGCCAACATGGGGAAAAACTGTTTTTT.

The chain employs TRBV28 and TRBJ2-1; possible D gene TRBD1, 6 bases. The CDR3 runs 16 residues. Germline CDR1 MDHEN, CDR2 SYDVKM. Trimming left V 5 bases short and J 2 bases short, with 16 bases between. In DNA form, the CDR3 reads TGTGCCAGCAGTACCCTGACCTGGACAGCCTACAATGAGCAGTTCTTC. Translating gives CASSTLTWTAYNEQFF.

This clone was counted only a few times. V is TRBV4-3 and J is TRBJ2-3; TRBD1 matches 7 bases. This CDR3 comprises 16 residues. The trim removed 1 base at V and 1 base at J, leaving 5 bases unmatched. Germline V CDR1 and CDR2: LGHNA, YSLEER. CDR3 in DNA: TGCGCCAGCAGCCAAGGAGGACAGGCCCGCACAGATACGCAGTATTTT. It encodes CASSQGGQARTDTQYF.

This chain joins TRBV20-1 and TRBJ2-5; D call uncertain. The CDR3 is made up of 11 amino acids. In germline, CDR1 is DFQATT, CDR2 SNEGSKA (reference sequence). Trimming stripped 3 bases from V and 4 bases from J, with 6 bases between. The CDR3 DNA sequence: TGCAGTGCTAGGAGAGCAGAGACCCAGTACTTC. Protein product: CSARRAETQYF.

The V gene is TRBV18, the J gene TRBJ2-5; possible D gene TRBD2, 6 bases. CDR1 and CDR2 from the germline V gene are KGHSH and LQKENI. The CDR3 is made up of 15 amino acids. The germline V and J ends were trimmed by 3 bases and 7 bases, with 18 bases remaining between them. The CDR3 loop reads CASSPRTISGVTQYF. The CDR3 DNA reads TGTGCCAGCTCACCCCGGACGATATCGGGAGTGACCCAGTACTTC.

A few counts support this clone. This chain links TRBV4-1 with TRBJ2-4; 7 nucleotides agree with TRBD1. V was pared by 5 bases and J by 1 base, with 8 bases of the junction left unmatched. Germline loops: CDR1 MGHRA, CDR2 YSYEKL. The CDR3 extends over 16 amino acids. CDR3 residues: CASSNPTGEAKNIQYF. The CDR3, as DNA: TGCGCCAGCAGCAACCCCACAGGGGAGGCCAAAAACATTCAGTACTTC.

As to this clone: Other nucleotide sequences in the sample specify the same CDR3. The CDR3 loop reads CASSPQSLAKNIQYF. The DNA for the CDR3 is TGTGCCAGCAGCCCCCAGTCTTTAGCCAAAAACATTCAGTACTTC. The chain employs TRBV7-2 and TRBJ2-4; unclear D gene. Trimming took off 5 bases at V and 0 bases at J, with 11 bases between the two ends. Germline CDR1 SGHTA, CDR2 FQGNSA. The length of the CDR3 is 15 residues.

In this sample, this clone turned up many times. The rearrangement uses TRBV2 and TRBJ2-3; no firm D call. Germline V gene lookup returns CDR1 SNHLY and CDR2 FYNNEI. V gave up 8 bases and J gave up 0 bases, with 6 bases separating them. The CDR3 extends over 12 amino acids. The CDR3 is CASLLSTDTQYF. The CDR3 DNA is TGTGCCAGCCTCCTTAGCACAGATACGCAGTATTTT. Using reference TRBV2 and TRBJ2-3 for the parts outside the CDR3, the full variable domain is EPEVTQTPSHQVTQMGQEVILRCVPISNHLYFYWYRQILGQKVEFLVSFYNNEISEKSEIFDDQFSVERPDGSNFTLKIRSTKLEDSAMYFCASLLSTDTQYFGPGTRLTVL.

This clone has only a few counts. This chain joins TRBV11-3 and TRBJ2-1; TRBD2 aligns across 7 bases. From germline, CDR1 is SGHNT and CDR2 YENEEA. V gave up 8 bases and J gave up 4 bases; unmatched junction bases: 5. CDR3 length equals 13 residues. CDR3 region: CASAGDLYNEQFF. The DNA for the CDR3 is TGTGCCAGCGCGGGGGACCTTTACAATGAGCAGTTCTTC.

This clone was recorded a few times. The V call is TRBV7-2, the J call TRBJ2-7; 7 nucleotides match TRBD1. CDR3 size: 15 residues. J was trimmed by 5 bases and V by 4 bases; bases with no gene match: 11. Germline loops: CDR1 SGHTA, CDR2 FQGNSA. CDR3 amino acids: CASSSLGQSVDEQYF. In DNA form, the CDR3 reads TGTGCCAGCAGCTCCCTGGGACAGTCCGTGGACGAGCAGTACTTC.

This clone was observed a handful of times. The gene calls are TRBV19 and TRBJ2-1, with 7 positions matching TRBD1. Per germline, CDR1 LNHDA and CDR2 SQIVND (reference sequence). The CDR3 is 13 amino acids. The ends lost 3 bases at V and 16 bases at J; junction bases unmatched: 12. CDR3 DNA sequence: TGTGCCAGTAGTATCTCCGGGACAGAGGTAATTTTCTTC. It yields the protein CASSISGTEVIFF.

This clone was detected only a few times. This sequence joins TRBV29-1 and TRBJ2-1; 10 bases are shared with TRBD1. Unmatched junction bases numbered 10, after V lost 3 bases and J lost 5 bases. The CDR3 runs 16 residues. Germline-derived CDR1 and CDR2 are SQVTM and ANQGSEA. The CDR3 loop reads CSVEGSWTGGHNEQFF. The CDR3 nucleotides are TGCAGCGTTGAGGGCAGTTGGACAGGGGGGCACAATGAGCAGTTCTTC.

This chain uses TRBV2 with TRBJ2-1; D is possibly TRBD2 (5 bases). Trimming cost V 7 bases and J 4 bases, with 11 bases left between them. CDR3 length: 13 amino acids. Germline V CDR1 and CDR2: SNHLY, FYNNEI. CDR3 nucleotide sequence: TGTGCCAGCAAGAACCGGGATTACAATGAGCAGTTCTTC. Translated: CASKNRDYNEQFF.

In its sample, this clone was seen a few times. The chain couples TRBV7-8 to TRBJ2-3, with 9 bases that match TRBD2. Unmatched junction bases numbered 15, after V lost 7 bases and J lost 7 bases. The CDR3 has 16 amino acids. Per germline, CDR1 SGHVS and CDR2 FQNEAQ. The CDR3 protein is CASNPIAGAKRYTQYF. The CDR3 region has the DNA TGTGCCAGCAACCCCATAGCGGGAGCGAAGCGCTATACGCAGTATTTT.

In its sample, this clone was seen a few times. The chain combines TRBV9 with TRBJ1-1; no clear D gene. V lost 1 base and J 0 bases, leaving 7 bases between the germline ends. Per the germline V gene, CDR1 is SGDLS and CDR2 is YYNGEE. The CDR3 runs to 14 residues. This chain's CDR3 is CASSVSAMNTEAFF. The CDR3 DNA follows: TGTGCCAGCAGCGTATCGGCCATGAACACTGAAGCTTTCTTT.

This clone was seen more than once but under ten times. The V and J genes are TRBV7-9 and TRBJ2-3; D is unclear. V lost 0 bases and J lost 3, with 10 bases in between. The CDR3 spans 15 residues. Per germline, CDR1 SEHNR and CDR2 FQNEAQ (reference sequence). Written as DNA, the CDR3 is TGTGCCAGCAGCTTAGCCGGAAGTGGGACAGATACGCAGTATTTT. Translating it yields CASSLAGSGTDTQYF.